This TCR beta chain was profiled in a study of monozygotic twins with inflammatory bowel disease. Blood samples measuring roughly 2.3 ml were taken per donor. Study-level findings and limits: IBD patients exhibited fewer clonotypes shared with other individuals than healthy twins, particularly with disease activity. Patient-specific immunosuppressive treatments may have made repertoires more variable. Discordant twins showed the same repertoire similarity as concordant twins, possibly from limited power.

The length of the CDR3 is 15 residues. Germline assignment: CDR1 MDHEN and CDR2 SYDVKM. As for this clonotype: Antigen unknown.

TCRdb re-called the 5' RACE reads and shows each CDR3 protein once, DNA omitted. Its table lists just over 300,000 distinct CDR3 sequences. This sequence joins TRBV28 and TRBJ1-5; TCRdb selects TRBD1, and the lack of DNA leaves this call unchecked. Sequences were obtained from blood. The receptor was derived from a human donor with ulcerative colitis or Crohn's disease, or a healthy co-twin of an affected twin (not recorded which). CDR3 residues: CAISPATGQGQPQHF.